This TCR beta chain was identified in a study of Graves' ophthalmopathy and Graves' hyperthyroidism. RNA transcripts yielded amplified TCR beta CDR3 regions. An opening RT-PCR round employed HTBI primers and preceded a second-round multiplex PCR. TCRdb processed the multiplex PCR reads anew with MiXCR; each CDR3 protein has one entry. The sample holds nearly 400,000 distinct CDR3 sequences, around 20% seen once. This clonotype was counted at least ten times. The specimen was peripheral blood. This receptor was identified in a woman aged 18-29 years with Graves' ophthalmopathy.

The CDR3 DNA sequence: TGTGCCAGCAGCTTCCCGGGCGGGAGGGCGAACACCGGGGAGCTGTTTTTT. Translated: CASSFPGGRANTGELFF. The chain has TRBV11-1 and TRBJ2-2; 9 nucleotides align to TRBD2. The CDR3 contains 17 residues. The junction had 5 bases not matched to a gene; V was cut back by 3 bases and J by 0 bases. Per germline, CDR1 SGHAT and CDR2 FQDESV (reference sequence).